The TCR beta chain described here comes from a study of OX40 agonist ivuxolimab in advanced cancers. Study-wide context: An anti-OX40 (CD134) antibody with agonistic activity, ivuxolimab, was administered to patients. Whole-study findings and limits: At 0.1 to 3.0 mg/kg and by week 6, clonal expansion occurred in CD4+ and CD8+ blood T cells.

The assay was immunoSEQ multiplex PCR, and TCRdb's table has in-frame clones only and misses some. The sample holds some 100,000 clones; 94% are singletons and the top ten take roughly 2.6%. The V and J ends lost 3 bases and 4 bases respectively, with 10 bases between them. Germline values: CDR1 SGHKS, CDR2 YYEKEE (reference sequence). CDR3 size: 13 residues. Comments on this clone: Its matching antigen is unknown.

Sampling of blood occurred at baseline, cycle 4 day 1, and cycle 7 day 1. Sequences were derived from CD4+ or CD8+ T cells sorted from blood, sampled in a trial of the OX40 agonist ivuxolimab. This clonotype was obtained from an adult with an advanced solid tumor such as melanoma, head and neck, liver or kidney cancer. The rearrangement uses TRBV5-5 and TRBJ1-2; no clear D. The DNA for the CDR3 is TGTGCCAGCAGCTCGGACCGATTCTATGGCTACACCTTC. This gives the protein CASSSDRFYGYTF.